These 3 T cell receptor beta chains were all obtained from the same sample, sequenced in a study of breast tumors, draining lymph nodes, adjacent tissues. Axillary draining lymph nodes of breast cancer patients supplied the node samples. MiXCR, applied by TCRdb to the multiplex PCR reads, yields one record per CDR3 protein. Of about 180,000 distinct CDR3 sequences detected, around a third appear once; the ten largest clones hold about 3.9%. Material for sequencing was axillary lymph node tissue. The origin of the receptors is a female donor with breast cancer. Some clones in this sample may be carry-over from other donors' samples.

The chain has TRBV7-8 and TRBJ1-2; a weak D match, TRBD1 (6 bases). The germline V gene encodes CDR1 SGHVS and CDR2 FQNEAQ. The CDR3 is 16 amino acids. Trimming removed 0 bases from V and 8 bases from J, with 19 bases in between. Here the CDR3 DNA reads TGTGCCAGCAGCTTAGCACAGGGCCCCTCTCATCAGGGCTACACCTTC. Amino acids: CASSLAQGPSHQGYTF.

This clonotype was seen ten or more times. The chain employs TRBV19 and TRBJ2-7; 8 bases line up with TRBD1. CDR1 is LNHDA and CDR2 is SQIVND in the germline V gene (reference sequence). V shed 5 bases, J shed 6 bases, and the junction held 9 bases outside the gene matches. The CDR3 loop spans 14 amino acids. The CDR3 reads CASSAPITGGEQYF. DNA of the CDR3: TGTGCCAGTAGTGCCCCCATAACAGGGGGCGAGCAGTACTTC.

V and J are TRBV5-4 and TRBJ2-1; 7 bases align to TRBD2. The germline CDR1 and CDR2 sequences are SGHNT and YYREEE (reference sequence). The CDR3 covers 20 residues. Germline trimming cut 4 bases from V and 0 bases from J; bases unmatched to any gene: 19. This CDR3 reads CASSPRAATSLGSSYNEQFF. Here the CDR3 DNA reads TGTGCCAGCAGCCCCCGAGCCGCGACTAGCTTGGGAAGCTCCTACAATGAGCAGTTCTTC.